The 3 T cell receptor beta chains below were found in one sample sequenced in a study of OX40 agonist ivuxolimab in advanced cancers. Sequencing used immunoSEQ multiplex PCR; TCRdb keeps in-frame clones, though not all of them. The data contain about 83,000 clones, about 85% of them singletons. The material sequenced was CD4+ or CD8+ T cells sorted from blood, taken in a trial of the OX40 agonist ivuxolimab. Receptors originate from an adult with an advanced solid tumor such as melanoma, head and neck, liver or kidney cancer.

This sequence joins TRBV7-9 and TRBJ1-2; 9 nucleotides align to TRBD1. The V gene's germline CDR1 is SEHNR and CDR2 FQNEAQ (reference sequence). Trimming at V came to 5 bases and at J to 8 bases, leaving 12 bases not matched to a gene. The length of the CDR3 is 15 residues. Written as DNA, the CDR3 is TGTGCCAGCAGCCGCGGGGGACAGGGATTGATCGGCTACACCTTC. Protein sequence: CASSRGGQGLIGYTF. The complete variable domain, with remaining parts taken from reference TRBV7-9 and TRBJ1-2, reads DTGVSQNPRHKITKRGQNVTFRCDPISEHNRLYWYRQTLGQGPEFLTYFQNEAQLEKSRLLSDRFSAERPKGSFSTLEIQRTEQGDSAMYLCASSRGGQGLIGYTFGSGTRLTVV.

The chain has TRBV6-5 and TRBJ2-2; D is possibly TRBD1 (7 bases). The CDR3 spans 15 residues. The V gene lost 6 bases and the J gene lost 2 bases, with 13 bases spanning the gap. Germline V gene data show CDR1 as MNHEY and CDR2 as SVGAGI. CDR3 DNA sequence: TGTGCCAGCAGGCAACAGGGGACTAACACCGGGGAGCTGTTTTTT. This codes for CASRQQGTNTGELFF.

This clone was picked up a small number of times. The chain has TRBV29-1 and TRBJ1-1, with TRBD1 identical over 11 bases. There are 11 residues in the CDR3. V trimming: 7 bases; J trimming: 7 bases; junction bases outside the gene matches: 2. CDR1 and CDR2 from the germline V gene are SQVTM and ANQGSEA. For the CDR3, the DNA is TGCAGCGGCGGGACAGGGGGTGAAGCTTTCTTT. Translation: CSGGTGGEAFF.